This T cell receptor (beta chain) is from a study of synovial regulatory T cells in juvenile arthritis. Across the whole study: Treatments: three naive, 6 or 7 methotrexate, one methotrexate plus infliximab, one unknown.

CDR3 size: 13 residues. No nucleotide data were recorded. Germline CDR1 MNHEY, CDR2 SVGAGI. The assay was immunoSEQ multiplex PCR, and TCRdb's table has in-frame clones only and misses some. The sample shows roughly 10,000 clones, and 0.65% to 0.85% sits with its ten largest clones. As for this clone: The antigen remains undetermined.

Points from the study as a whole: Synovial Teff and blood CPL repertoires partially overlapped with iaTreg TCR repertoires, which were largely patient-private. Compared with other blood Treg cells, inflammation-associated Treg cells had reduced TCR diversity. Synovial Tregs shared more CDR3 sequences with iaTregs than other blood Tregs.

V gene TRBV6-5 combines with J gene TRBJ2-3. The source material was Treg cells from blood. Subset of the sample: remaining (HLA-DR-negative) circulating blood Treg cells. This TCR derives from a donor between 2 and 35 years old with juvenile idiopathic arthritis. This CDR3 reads CASTPNLGDTQYF.